Shown below are 28 T cell receptor beta chains from a single sample sequenced in a study of molecular identifiers for immune sequencing clone quantification. Each CDR3 protein is one row after TCRdb ran MiXCR on the PCR reads. Here the sample spans about half a million distinct CDR3 sequences, about 25% being singletons. Sequenced input: naive CD8+ T cells from blood, with Jurkat cell RNA spiked in. The subset denotes: FACS-sorted CD8+CD4-CCR7+CD45RA+ naive T cells. The receptors originated from a human donor in good health. Some libraries in this study had Jurkat cell RNA spiked in.

Points on this clonotype: One junction end disagrees with the germline gene, perhaps due to a read error. CDR3 region: CASSHHPGQRYAPSF. The CDR3 region has the DNA TGCGCCAGCAGCCATCACCCGGGCCAGCGGTACGCGCCGTCCTTC. The chain couples TRBV4-3 to TRBJ2-7; TRBD2 might be the D (5 bases). CDR3 length: 15 amino acids. In germline, CDR1 is LGHNA, CDR2 YSLEER.

V usage is TRBV27 and J usage is TRBJ1-2, with D possibly being TRBD1 (5 bases). Germline values: CDR1 MNHEY, CDR2 SMNVEV (reference sequence). The CDR3 runs to 14 residues. The V and J ends lost 6 bases and 4 bases respectively, with 15 bases between them. CDR3 sequence: CASSEGYIGYGYTF. The CDR3 nucleotides are TGTGCCAGCAGCGAGGGGTACATAGGCTATGGCTACACCTTC.

This clonotype was counted only a few times. The rearrangement links TRBV4-3 to TRBJ1-2; D call uncertain. Per germline, CDR1 LGHNA and CDR2 YSLEER. This CDR3 contains 16 residues. V lost 1 base and J 3 bases, leaving 15 bases between the germline ends. This chain's CDR3 is CASSQGQFSVDYGYTF. DNA for the CDR3: TGCGCCAGCAGCCAAGGGCAGTTCTCAGTGGACTATGGCTACACCTTC.

There are a few counts of this clonotype. V gene TRBV29-1 combines with J gene TRBJ2-1, with TRBD2 matching 13 bases. The germline V gene has CDR1 SQVTM and CDR2 ANQGSEA. This CDR3 is 13 amino acids long. Trimming removed 8 bases from V and 8 bases from J; junction bases left unmatched: 6. CDR3 sequence: CSSGTSGTYEQFF. CDR3 DNA: TGCAGCTCCGGGACTAGCGGGACTTATGAGCAGTTCTTC.

For the CDR3, the DNA is TGTGCCAGCAGCTTGGGACTAGCGACCCGAACTTATACGCAGTATTTT. It translates to CASSLGLATRTYTQYF. The V and J genes are TRBV13 and TRBJ2-3, with TRBD2 matching over 10 bases. The germline CDR1 and CDR2 sequences are PRHDT and FYEKMQ (reference sequence). CDR3 length equals 16 residues. The V gene end was trimmed by 3 bases and the J gene end by 7 bases; junction bases not matched to a gene: 10.

This clonotype was recorded at least ten times. The gene calls are TRBV29-1 and TRBJ2-2; unclear D gene. Germline V gene sequence: CDR1 SQVTM, CDR2 ANQGSEA. The V gene lost 2 bases and the J gene lost 2 bases, with 6 bases spanning the gap. There are 13 residues in the CDR3. DNA of the CDR3: TGCAGCGTTGAACTAATCAACACCGGGGAGCTGTTTTTT. Translated, it gives CSVELINTGELFF.

This clonotype occurred many times. The V call is TRBV29-1, the J call TRBJ2-5; D is perhaps TRBD1 (5 bases). CDR1 is SQVTM, CDR2 ANQGSEA, per germline. The CDR3 sequence is 13 residues long. V was pared by 7 bases and J by 1 base, with 13 bases between. The CDR3 DNA sequence: TGCAGCGGAATCAGGGCCCTCCAAGAGACCCAGTACTTC. Amino acids: CSGIRALQETQYF.

This clonotype was found a few times. The chain couples TRBV9 to TRBJ2-1; 9 bases align to TRBD2. The length of the CDR3 is 16 residues. Germline values: CDR1 SGDLS, CDR2 YYNGEE. V trimming: 4 bases; J trimming: 5 bases; junction bases outside the gene matches: 10. CDR3: CASSRMTSGGHNEQFF. As DNA, the CDR3 is TGTGCCAGCAGCCGAATGACTAGCGGAGGACACAATGAGCAGTTCTTC.

This clonotype was found a few times. The genes are TRBV12-3 or TRBV12-4 and TRBJ2-5, with TRBD2 matching over 7 bases. There are 15 residues in the CDR3. Trimming at V came to 5 bases and at J to 2 bases, leaving 8 bases not matched to a gene. For the CDR3, the DNA is TGTGCCAGCAGTCCACCCGGGGAGGGTCAAGAGACCCAGTACTTC. It codes for CASSPPGEGQETQYF.

This clonotype was counted a few times. The J gene is TRBJ1-1, the V gene TRBV5-1, with unresolved D. V lost 0 bases, J lost 2 bases, and 8 bases lay in between. This CDR3 has 14 residues. Per germline, CDR1 SGHRS and CDR2 YFSETQ. The CDR3 spells CASSLAYINTEAFF. The DNA of the CDR3 is TGCGCCAGCAGCTTGGCCTATATTAACACTGAAGCTTTCTTT.

This clonotype was recorded many times. The genes are TRBV29-1 and TRBJ1-1; D is possibly TRBD1 (5 bases). The CDR3 consists of 14 residues. Trimming removed 2 bases at V and 4 bases at J, with 14 bases between. Looked up from germline, CDR1 is SQVTM and CDR2 is ANQGSEA. The chain's CDR3 is CSVEYQGRSTEAFF. Written as DNA, the CDR3 is TGCAGCGTTGAATACCAGGGCAGGAGCACTGAAGCTTTCTTT.

This clonotype was observed at least ten times. The CDR3 reads CSVEGEGGAFF. Here the CDR3 DNA reads TGCAGCGTTGAGGGGGAAGGGGGGGCTTTCTTT. The J gene is TRBJ1-1, the V gene TRBV29-1; D is perhaps TRBD1 (6 bases). This CDR3 is built from 11 residues. Trimming cost V 3 bases and J 11 bases, with 13 bases left between them. Germline CDR1 and CDR2: SQVTM and ANQGSEA.

As to this clonotype: A much larger clone is a single base away; this may be a read error. DNA for the CDR3: TGTGCCACCAGTGATCGCACAGATATGCAGTATTTT. Translation: CATSDRTDMQYF. The chain employs TRBV24-1 and TRBJ2-3; D gene uncertain. This CDR3 is 12 amino acids long. The V gene's germline CDR1 is KGHDR and CDR2 SFDVKD.

This clonotype came up many times. This chain uses TRBV20-1 with TRBJ2-7; TRBD1 agrees at 9 bases. Germline values: CDR1 DFQATT, CDR2 SNEGSKA (reference sequence). Trimming removed 6 bases from V and 6 bases from J; junction bases left unmatched: 9. CDR3 size: 13 residues. The CDR3 spells CSARQGGFFEQYF. The DNA of the CDR3 is TGCAGTGCCCGACAGGGGGGCTTCTTCGAGCAGTACTTC.

The chain uses TRBV28 and TRBJ2-7; 8 bases agree with TRBD1. The V gene end was trimmed by 3 bases and the J gene end by 3 bases; junction bases not matched to a gene: 4. The CDR3 is 14 residues long. Germline V lookup: CDR1 MDHEN, CDR2 SYDVKM. CDR3 nucleotide sequence: TGTGCCAGCAGTTTTTTCGGACAGGGCTACGAGCAGTACTTC. Residues: CASSFFGQGYEQYF.

This clonotype appeared a few times. V is TRBV27 and J is TRBJ2-7; D ambiguous. Trimming shortened V by 0 bases and J by 3 bases, and 12 bases separated the two germline ends. The CDR3 sequence is 15 residues long. Germline-derived CDR1 and CDR2 are MNHEY and SMNVEV (reference sequence). The DNA of the CDR3 is TGTGCCAGCAGTTTATCCGGCCCATCCGGCTACGAGCAGTACTTC. Its protein is CASSLSGPSGYEQYF.

Regarding this clonotype: Germline is not matched at one junction end, which may reflect a read error. The J gene is TRBJ2-2, the V gene TRBV28, with a tentative D call TRBD2 (5 bases). The CDR3 covers 13 residues. CDR1 and CDR2 from the germline V gene are MDHEN and SYDVKM. This CDR3 reads CASSLTYTGELVF. CDR3 in DNA: TGTGCCAGCAGTTTAACGTACACCGGGGAGCTGGTTTTT.

This clonotype was counted at least ten times. V and J are TRBV7-9 and TRBJ2-3; 7 bases are a match to TRBD1. The junction had 14 bases not matched to a gene; V was cut back by 5 bases and J by 0 bases. This CDR3 is 18 amino acids long. Germline V gives CDR1 SEHNR, CDR2 FQNEAQ (reference sequence). The chain's CDR3 is CASSTTSTGTASTDTQYF. The CDR3 coding sequence is TGTGCCAGCAGCACAACAAGCACCGGGACAGCGAGCACAGATACGCAGTATTTT.

In regard to this clonotype: A much larger clone is a single base away; this may be a read error. The chain joins TRBV11-3 to TRBJ2-1, with 11 bases fitting TRBD2. The germline V gene encodes CDR1 SGHNT and CDR2 YENEEA. CDR3 length: 20 amino acids. The ends lost 4 bases at V and 4 bases at J; junction bases unmatched: 18. In DNA form, the CDR3 reads TGTGCCAGCAGCTCCTGGTCCGGGACTAGCGGACCCCCGGGGTACAATGAGCAGTTCTTC. Residues: CASSSWSGTSGPPGYNEQFF.

The chain has TRBV7-6 and TRBJ2-1; D is perhaps TRBD1 or TRBD2 (5 bases each). The V end was cut by 3 bases, the J end by 3 bases, with 9 bases between. In germline, CDR1 is SGHVS, CDR2 FNYEAQ. The CDR3 loop spans 14 amino acids. CDR3 sequence: CASSLGRSYNEQFF. The CDR3 DNA reads as TGTGCCAGCAGCTTGGGACGGAGCTACAATGAGCAGTTCTTC.

This clonotype has ten or more counts. This rearrangement joins TRBV27 to TRBJ2-1; no definite D call. V lost 4 bases, J lost 3 bases, and 1 base lay in between. CDR3 length: 11 residues. Germline CDR1 is MNHEY and CDR2 is SMNVEV (reference sequence). The CDR3 loop reads CASSYYNEQFF. As DNA, the CDR3 is TGTGCCAGCAGTTACTACAATGAGCAGTTCTTC.

This clonotype came up once. The junction differs from germline at one of its ends, possibly a read error. The rearrangement links TRBV19 to TRBJ2-7, with TRBD1 matching 9 bases. This CDR3 region has 15 residues. Per the germline V gene, CDR1 is LNHDA and CDR2 is SQIVND (reference sequence). CDR3 residues: CASSLGTGNSCEQYF. In nucleotides, the CDR3 is TGTGCCAGTAGTTTGGGGACAGGGAACTCCTGCGAGCAGTACTTC.

In the case of this clonotype: Mismatch with germline at one junction end may stem from a read error. The rearrangement uses TRBV14 and TRBJ2-5, with a possible D match to TRBD1 (6 bases). The germline V gene encodes CDR1 SGHDN and CDR2 FVKESK. The CDR3 sequence is 17 residues long. The CDR3 is CANSLSGTLKSQETQYF. CDR3 DNA sequence: TGTGCCAACAGCCTATCCGGGACACTGAAATCCCAAGAGACCCAGTACTTC.

Remarks on this clonotype: This clone may be a read error of a much larger clone one base away. This chain joins TRBV4-2 and TRBJ2-7; maybe TRBD2 (6 bases). The CDR3 is made up of 13 amino acids. Germline CDR1 and CDR2: LGHNA and YNFKEQ. CDR3 region: CASSQELAYELYF. DNA of the CDR3: TGTGCCAGCAGCCAAGAGCTAGCGTACGAGCTGTACTTC.

In its sample, this clonotype was seen many times. V and J are TRBV12-5 and TRBJ2-1, with D possibly being TRBD2 (6 bases). CDR1 is LGHNT, CDR2 FRNRAP, per germline. The CDR3 is 14 amino acids. The V and J ends lost 3 bases and 4 bases respectively, with 10 bases between them. This CDR3 reads CASGFSGIYNEQFF. CDR3 DNA sequence: TGTGCTAGTGGTTTTAGCGGAATATACAATGAGCAGTTCTTC.

V and J are TRBV7-9 and TRBJ2-5; TRBD2 matches at 7 bases. CDR1 is SEHNR, CDR2 FQNEAQ, per germline (reference sequence). J lost 4 bases, V lost 1 base, and 6 bases had no gene match. There are 15 residues in the CDR3. Here the CDR3 reads CASSLEWGGGETQYF. The CDR3 DNA sequence: TGTGCCAGCAGCTTAGAGTGGGGGGGAGGAGAGACCCAGTACTTC.

This clonotype showed up just a few times. The chain is built from TRBV29-1 and TRBJ1-1, with D unclear. Germline V gene data show CDR1 as SQVTM and CDR2 as ANQGSEA. The CDR3 runs 12 residues. As DNA, the CDR3 is TGCAGTATAACGGAAGGGAACACTGAAGCTTTCTTT. Amino acids: CSITEGNTEAFF.

There are many counts of this clonotype. The chain combines TRBV6-5 with TRBJ1-1, with TRBD1 matching 9 bases. The CDR3 extends over 15 amino acids. Germline V gives CDR1 MNHEY, CDR2 SVGAGI. Trimming cost V 2 bases and J 5 bases; bases outside gene matches: 6. The CDR3: CASSYGDRGMTEAFF. The CDR3, as DNA: TGTGCCAGCAGTTACGGCGACAGGGGGATGACTGAAGCTTTCTTT.